Each of the 14 T cell receptor beta chains below was sequenced from the same sample in a study of shared clonotypes between healthy human individuals. Produced via immunoSEQ multiplex PCR; TCRdb's table is partial and in-frame only. The sample contains 800,000 to 1,200,000 clones, approximately 80% of which appear only once. Sample: memory CD4+ T cells from PBMCs. Subset of the sample: CD45RA-negative fraction. The receptors come from a man between 18 and 35 years old in good health. Some clones in this sample may be carry-over from other donors' samples.

The V call is TRBV28, the J call TRBJ2-5, with D tentatively TRBD1 or TRBD2 (5 bases each). The CDR3 totals 17 residues. Deletions cut 1 base from V and 1 base from J, with 16 bases between. In germline, CDR1 is MDHEN, CDR2 SYDVKM. The CDR3 loop reads CASSLFQVRDGQETQYF. For the CDR3, the DNA is TGTGCCAGCAGTTTATTCCAAGTCAGGGACGGCCAAGAGACCCAGTACTTC.

As to this clone: This likely reflects a read error, since a far larger clone is one base away. The same CDR3 arises from other DNA sequences in this sample as well. The V gene is TRBV5-4, the J gene TRBJ1-5; D remains ambiguous. The germline gives CDR1 SGHNT, CDR2 YYREEE (reference sequence). This CDR3 spans 12 amino acids. The V end was cut by 0 bases, the J end by 3 bases, with 1 base between. The CDR3 protein is CASSLDNQPQHF. For the CDR3, the DNA is TGTGCCAGCAGCTTGGACAATCAGCCCCAGCATTTT.

The gene calls are TRBV25-1 and TRBJ2-3; possibly TRBD1 for D (5 bases). Trimming removed 3 bases at V and 3 bases at J, with 13 bases between. This CDR3 region has 15 residues. Germline V gene sequence: CDR1 MGHDK, CDR2 SYGVNS. Here the CDR3 reads CASSETEPGTDTQYF. CDR3 nucleotides: TGTGCCAGCAGTGAGACAGAACCCGGTACAGATACGCAGTATTTT.

CDR3 residues: CASRGAPNSNQPQHF. The DNA of the CDR3 is TGTGCCAGCCGGGGGGCACCCAATAGCAATCAGCCCCAGCATTTT. J is TRBJ1-5 and V is TRBV2; a possible D gene is TRBD1 (6 bases). The V gene lost 8 bases and the J gene lost 0 bases, with 14 bases spanning the gap. Germline loops: CDR1 SNHLY, CDR2 FYNNEI. The CDR3 loop spans 15 amino acids.

The sample holds one count of this clone. The rearrangement joins TRBV5-4 to TRBJ2-6, with D uncertain. This CDR3 has 15 amino acids. Trimming shortened V by 0 bases and J by 4 bases, and 8 bases separated the two germline ends. Germline CDR1 SGHNT, CDR2 YYREEE (reference sequence). The CDR3 DNA sequence: TGTGCCAGCAGCTTGGGCCAGTGGGGGGCCAACGTCCTGACTTTC. This translates into CASSLGQWGANVLTF. Drawing the rest from reference TRBV5-4 and TRBJ2-6, the complete variable domain is ETGVTQSPTHLIKTRGQQVTLRCSSQSGHNTVSWYQQALGQGPQFIFQYYREEENGRGNFPPRFSGLQFPNYSSELNVNALELDDSALYLCASSLGQWGANVLTFGAGSRLTVL.

This clone was found once. The sample has other DNA sequences that encode this CDR3 too. The chain couples TRBV2 to TRBJ2-2, with D uncertain. The germline CDR1 and CDR2 sequences are SNHLY and FYNNEI. The CDR3 consists of 13 residues. V dropped 2 bases and J dropped 6 bases, with 7 bases sitting between them. The CDR3, as DNA: TGTGCCAGCAGTGAAACGGGTCCCGGGGAGCTGTTTTTT. This sequence encodes CASSETGPGELFF. Supplemented by reference TRBV2 and TRBJ2-2, the full variable domain reads EPEVTQTPSHQVTQMGQEVILRCVPISNHLYFYWYRQILGQKVEFLVSFYNNEISEKSEIFDDQFSVERPDGSNFTLKIRSTKLEDSAMYFCASSETGPGELFFGEGSRLTVL.

Points on this clone: The junction departs from the called germline gene at one end, perhaps through a read error. Other DNA variants within this sample encode the same CDR3. The V call is TRBV28, the J call TRBJ1-2; 9 nucleotides line up with TRBD1. The CDR3 consists of 14 residues. Germline CDR1 reads MDHEN; CDR2 reads SYDVKM. The CDR3 region has the DNA TGTGCCAGCAGTTTAGAGACAGGGGGACTCAGCGCGGGATTC. This encodes CASSLETGGLSAGF.

The V and J genes are TRBV28 and TRBJ2-7, with 9 bases matching TRBD1. The CDR3 has 15 residues. Germline V CDR1 and CDR2: MDHEN, SYDVKM. V was clipped by 1 base and J by 5 bases; unmatched bases: 6. As DNA, the CDR3 is TGTGCCAGCAGTTTATCGGGACAGGGTGGGGACGAGCAGTACTTC. Its translation: CASSLSGQGGDEQYF.

The J gene is TRBJ2-1, the V gene TRBV29-1; 13 nucleotides line up with TRBD2. CDR3 length: 18 amino acids. Germline-derived CDR1 and CDR2 are SQVTM and ANQGSEA. V was pared by 4 bases and J by 4 bases, with 13 bases of the junction left unmatched. CDR3 nucleotide sequence: TGCAGCGTTGCCGGTGGACTAGCGGGAGCCAGCCCGTACAATGAGCAGTTCTTC. It yields the protein CSVAGGLAGASPYNEQFF.

V gene TRBV7-6 combines with J gene TRBJ1-1, with unresolved D. V lost 6 bases to trimming and J lost 1 base, with 9 bases between them. Germline assignment: CDR1 SGHVS and CDR2 FNYEAQ. This CDR3 is built from 13 residues. CDR3 bases: TGTGCCAGCAGAGGATCCTCGAACACTGAAGCTTTCTTT. This sequence encodes CASRGSSNTEAFF.

The chain links TRBV18 to TRBJ1-1; a weak D match, TRBD1 (5 bases). V shed 6 bases and J shed 1 base, with 15 bases lying between them. Looked up from germline, CDR1 is KGHSH and CDR2 is LQKENI. The CDR3 has 15 amino acids. The CDR3 DNA reads as TGTGCCAGCTCGCAAAATCCAACAGGGAACACTGAAGCTTTCTTT. As protein: CASSQNPTGNTEAFF. Filled out from reference TRBV18 and TRBJ1-1, the complete variable domain reads NAGVMQNPRHLVRRRGQEARLRCSPMKGHSHVYWYRQLPEEGLKFMVYLQKENIIDESGMPKERFSAEFPKEGPSILRIQQVVRGDSAAYFCASSQNPTGNTEAFFGQGTRLTVV.

Remarks on this clone: The same CDR3 also results from other DNA sequences found in this sample. J is TRBJ2-1 and V is TRBV11-2; a possible D gene is TRBD2 (5 bases). Germline values: CDR1 SGHAT, CDR2 FQNNGV. This CDR3 comprises 13 residues. V lost 8 bases and J 0 bases, leaving 8 bases between the germline ends. CDR3 loop: CASSRDSYNEQFF. CDR3 in DNA: TGTGCCAGCTCCCGGGACTCCTACAATGAGCAGTTCTTC.

DNA for the CDR3: TGTGCCAGCAGCTTAGGGGGTGCTAATTCACCCCTCCACTTT. Translated: CASSLGGANSPLHF. The V and J genes are TRBV11-2 and TRBJ1-6; D unclear. The CDR3 contains 14 residues. Between the trimmed V and J ends, which lost 1 base and 6 bases, there was a span of 7 bases. Per germline, CDR1 SGHAT and CDR2 FQNNGV. The entire variable domain, with the rest obtained from reference TRBV11-2 and TRBJ1-6, is as follows: EAGVAQSPRYKIIEKRQSVAFWCNPISGHATLYWYQQILGQGPKLLIQFQNNGVVDDSQLPKDRFSAERLKGVDSTLKIQPAKLEDSAVYLCASSLGGANSPLHFGNGTRLTVT.

The chain carries TRBV7-2 and TRBJ1-3; TRBD1 aligns across 7 bases. The CDR3 loop spans 15 amino acids. Germline values: CDR1 SGHTA, CDR2 FQGNSA. V lost 4 bases and J lost 4; bases outside the gene matches: 7. The CDR3 DNA reads TGTGCCAGCAGCTCTAGACAGGGCCAGGGAAACACCATATATTTT. It codes for CASSSRQGQGNTIYF. The entire variable domain, with the rest obtained from reference TRBV7-2 and TRBJ1-3, is as follows: GAGVSQSPSNKVTEKGKDVELRCDPISGHTALYWYRQSLGQGLEFLIYFQGNSAPDKSGLPSDRFSAERTGGSVSTLTIQRTQQEDSAVYLCASSSRQGQGNTIYFGEGSWLTVV.